This T cell receptor beta chain was recorded in a study of blood T cells in healthy people across ages. Of note for this clonotype: The junction and the germline gene differ at one end; a read error may be behind it.

PCR was performed a second time for about 7 to 12 cycles using a sample-barcoded 5' primer and a J-beta primer mix. TCRdb independently ran MiXCR on the 5' RACE reads; one entry per CDR3 protein. The sample consists of approximately 730,000 distinct CDR3 sequences, about 53% of them appearing once. Roughly 10 milliliters of peripheral blood were drawn from each donor into EDTA-treated tubes. The CDR3 covers 13 residues. Sequencing used blood. This receptor was identified in an elderly man in good health. This chain connects TRBV12-3 or TRBV12-4 to TRBJ2-2; D gene uncertain. The CDR3 here is CASSPTSTGELFF. The CDR3 DNA reads TGTGCTAGCAGTCCGACCTCCACCGGGGAGCTGTTTTTT.